Each of the 21 T cell receptor beta chains below was sequenced from the same sample in a study of blood T cell repertoires in COVID-19. Here immunoSEQ multiplex PCR was the method, and the copy in TCRdb shows in-frame clones only, minus some. The table includes approximately 150,000 clones, about 80% detected once. What was sequenced was peripheral blood. Every receptor here comes from a human donor in a cohort sampled during active COVID-19.

The J gene is TRBJ1-1, the V gene TRBV6-5; 7 positions match TRBD1. The CDR3 is made up of 13 amino acids. Germline V gene sequence: CDR1 MNHEY, CDR2 SVGAGI. V lost 8 bases and J lost 3; bases outside the gene matches: 6. DNA for the CDR3: TGTGCCAGCGTCCGGGACAGCTACACTGAAGCTTTCTTT. Its protein is CASVRDSYTEAFF.

The rearrangement uses TRBV5-4 and TRBJ1-2; possible D gene TRBD1, 6 bases. Germline CDR1 SGHNT, CDR2 YYREEE (reference sequence). V was shortened by 2 bases and J by 10 bases, with 21 bases between the two germline ends. The CDR3 length is 15 residues. CDR3 sequence (DNA): TGTGCCAGCAGCTTAGCCACCCGGGACACCCCGGACTACACCTTC. Translation: CASSLATRDTPDYTF.

The gene calls are TRBV27 and TRBJ1-3; 7 nucleotides match TRBD1. This CDR3 has 15 amino acids. Germline CDR1 reads MNHEY; CDR2 reads SMNVEV (reference sequence). Trimming removed 0 bases from V and 5 bases from J; junction bases left unmatched: 4. This CDR3 reads CASSLSRDSRNTIYF. The CDR3 DNA follows: TGTGCCAGCAGTTTATCCAGGGACAGTCGAAACACCATATATTTT.

The chain has TRBV12-3 or TRBV12-4 and TRBJ1-1; the D gene is possibly TRBD1 (6 bases). The V end was cut by 5 bases, the J end by 2 bases, with 9 bases between. The CDR3 has 13 amino acids. CDR3 DNA: TGTGCCAGCAGTCGGACAGCTAACACTGAAGCTTTCTTT. Translating gives CASSRTANTEAFF.

This clone was picked up one time. The chain combines TRBV27 with TRBJ2-7, with D possibly matching TRBD1 (6 bases). The V end lost 8 bases, the J end lost 2 bases, and 16 bases lay between the germline ends. This CDR3 spans 14 amino acids. Germline V gene lookup returns CDR1 MNHEY and CDR2 SMNVEV (reference sequence). The chain's CDR3 is CASWAGTKPYEQYF. The CDR3 DNA follows: TGTGCCAGCTGGGCCGGGACAAAGCCCTACGAGCAGTACTTC.

The rearrangement uses TRBV5-1 and TRBJ1-4, with 9 bases matching TRBD1. The CDR3 is made up of 15 amino acids. CDR1 is SGHRS and CDR2 is YFSETQ in the germline V gene. The V gene end was trimmed by 4 bases and the J gene end by 7 bases; junction bases not matched to a gene: 8. The CDR3 reads CASSLGDREGEKLFF. CDR3 sequence (DNA): TGCGCCAGCAGCCTGGGGGACAGGGAGGGTGAAAAACTGTTTTTT.

This chain connects TRBV19 to TRBJ1-2, with 7 bases fitting TRBD1. Germline V gene data show CDR1 as LNHDA and CDR2 as SQIVND (reference sequence). This CDR3 has 18 residues. The junction had 20 bases not matched to a gene; V was cut back by 7 bases and J by 3 bases. CDR3 region: CASTQNLQVWDSHYGYTF. The CDR3 DNA sequence: TGTGCCAGTACCCAAAACCTACAGGTCTGGGACAGCCACTATGGCTACACCTTC.

The chain has TRBV20-1 and TRBJ2-1, with 10 bases that match TRBD1. The ends lost 4 bases at V and 0 bases at J; junction bases unmatched: 15. CDR3 length: 19 amino acids. Per the germline V gene, CDR1 is DFQATT and CDR2 is SNEGSKA (reference sequence). This chain's CDR3 is CSATELRQGAFYSYNEQFF. The CDR3 coding sequence is TGCAGTGCTACTGAACTTCGACAGGGGGCCTTCTACTCCTACAATGAGCAGTTCTTC.

This chain links TRBV6-5 with TRBJ1-5, with unresolved D. The V gene's germline CDR1 is MNHEY and CDR2 SVGAGI. Trimming took off 8 bases at V and 0 bases at J, with 8 bases between the two ends. This CDR3 is built from 13 residues. DNA of the CDR3: TGTGCCAGCCATCGGGTTAGCAATCAGCCCCAGCATTTT. Translated, it gives CASHRVSNQPQHF.

J is TRBJ1-2 and V is TRBV6-5; D remains ambiguous. Between the trimmed V and J ends, which lost 11 bases and 0 bases, there was a span of 16 bases. Germline V gives CDR1 MNHEY, CDR2 SVGAGI. The CDR3 has 14 amino acids. CDR3 residues: CAGSPGGTNYGYTF. CDR3 coding DNA: TGTGCCGGCTCCCCGGGAGGGACTAACTATGGCTACACCTTC.

The V and J genes are TRBV4-2 and TRBJ1-4, with D possibly matching TRBD1 (5 bases). Germline V gene lookup returns CDR1 LGHNA and CDR2 YNFKEQ. V gave up 0 bases and J gave up 6 bases, with 14 bases separating them. The CDR3 totals 16 residues. The CDR3 nucleotides are TGTGCCAGCAGCCAAGAACATCGGAGGGGTGATGAAAAACTGTTTTTT. The encoded protein is CASSQEHRRGDEKLFF.

J is TRBJ1-4 and V is TRBV6-1, with D maybe TRBD1 (6 bases). Germline values: CDR1 MNHNS, CDR2 SASEGT. CDR3 length: 15 amino acids. V was shortened by 2 bases and J by 8 bases, with 15 bases between the two germline ends. The CDR3 loop reads CASSERGWAREKLFF. CDR3 coding DNA: TGTGCCAGCAGTGAAAGGGGGTGGGCGAGAGAAAAACTGTTTTTT.

This clone was counted a few times. The chain links TRBV20-1 to TRBJ1-1, with a weak D call TRBD1 (5 bases). Trimming removed 5 bases from V and 3 bases from J, with 7 bases in between. The CDR3 consists of 11 residues. Germline V CDR1 and CDR2: DFQATT, SNEGSKA (reference sequence). CDR3 in DNA: TGCAGTGCTGACAGATACACTGAAGCTTTCTTT. Translation gives CSADRYTEAFF.

The CDR3 is CASSQIGGDNEQFF. CDR3 sequence (DNA): TGTGCCAGCTCACAAATCGGGGGTGACAATGAGCAGTTCTTC. J is TRBJ2-1 and V is TRBV18; D perhaps matches TRBD2 (6 bases). CDR1 is KGHSH and CDR2 is LQKENI in the germline V gene. Trimming left V 4 bases short and J 5 bases short, with 12 bases between. This CDR3 has 14 amino acids. Filled out from reference TRBV18 and TRBJ2-1, the complete variable domain reads NAGVMQNPRHLVRRRGQEARLRCSPMKGHSHVYWYRQLPEEGLKFMVYLQKENIIDESGMPKERFSAEFPKEGPSILRIQQVVRGDSAAYFCASSQIGGDNEQFFGPGTRLTVL.

The chain carries TRBV11-2 and TRBJ2-1; D possibly corresponds to TRBD2 (6 bases). Deletions cut 8 bases from V and 4 bases from J, with 15 bases between. This CDR3 is built from 14 residues. Germline lookup yields CDR1 SGHAT and CDR2 FQNNGV. CDR3 in amino acids: CASALSGAYNEQFF. In nucleotides, the CDR3 is TGTGCCAGCGCGCTTTCGGGAGCATACAATGAGCAGTTCTTC.

The chain is built from TRBV5-1 and TRBJ2-1; TRBD2 agrees at 10 bases. The germline CDR1 and CDR2 sequences are SGHRS and YFSETQ. With V trimmed by 1 base and J by 8 bases, 9 bases remained unmatched. CDR3 length equals 16 residues. CDR3 sequence (DNA): TGCGCCAGCAGCTTGCCCCTAGCGGGAGAAGTCGATGAGCAGTTCTTC. Amino acids: CASSLPLAGEVDEQFF. Together with reference TRBV5-1 and TRBJ2-1, the CDR3 gives the full variable domain: KAGVTQTPRYLIKTRGQQVTLSCSPISGHRSVSWYQQTPGQGLQFLFEYFSETQRNKGNFPGRFSGRQFSNSRSEMNVSTLELGDSALYLCASSLPLAGEVDEQFFGPGTRLTVL.

The CDR3 nucleotides are TGTGCCAGTAGTATGAAGAACTCACAAGAGACCCAGTACTTC. This encodes CASSMKNSQETQYF. The chain uses TRBV19 and TRBJ2-5; no firm D call. Germline V gives CDR1 LNHDA, CDR2 SQIVND (reference sequence). V was pared by 3 bases and J by 2 bases, with 10 bases between. The CDR3 loop spans 14 amino acids.

The chain joins TRBV4-1 to TRBJ1-1; a possible D gene is TRBD1 (5 bases). CDR1 and CDR2 (germline): MGHRA, YSYEKL. The CDR3 consists of 13 residues. With 1 base removed from V and 8 bases from J, the gap between germline ends came to 11 bases. The CDR3 coding sequence is TGCGCCAGCAGCCAAGTACTACAGGTCGAAGCTTTCTTT. Translated: CASSQVLQVEAFF.

The chain uses TRBV19 and TRBJ1-6; TRBD1 agrees at 7 bases. Trimming cost V 9 bases and J 10 bases; bases outside gene matches: 12. Germline V gene lookup returns CDR1 LNHDA and CDR2 SQIVND (reference sequence). The CDR3 sequence is 14 residues long. For the CDR3, the DNA is TGTGCCAGCACCGAGGACAGGCTCGGATCACCCCTCCACTTT. Translated, it gives CASTEDRLGSPLHF.

The chain joins TRBV2 to TRBJ2-1; 8 positions match TRBD2. Germline CDR1 is SNHLY and CDR2 is FYNNEI. The CDR3 is 17 amino acids. Trimming removed 5 bases from V and 4 bases from J; junction bases left unmatched: 13. CDR3 protein: CASSSPPGLAAYNEQFF. The CDR3 region has the DNA TGTGCCAGCAGTTCCCCGCCTGGACTAGCAGCGTACAATGAGCAGTTCTTC.

As to this clone: One end of the junction does not line up with germline, which may come from a read error. The rearrangement joins TRBV7-7 to TRBJ2-3; 9 positions agree with TRBD2. This CDR3 is built from 16 residues. The germline gives CDR1 SSHAT, CDR2 FNYEAQ (reference sequence). DNA of the CDR3: TGTGCTAGCAGCTTAGGTAGCGGGGGTTCCTTTGATACGCAGTATTTT. It codes for CASSLGSGGSFDTQYF.